The 20 T cell receptor beta chains below all came from one sample that was sequenced in a study of blood T cell repertoires in COVID-19. Method: immunoSEQ multiplex PCR; TCRdb's copy keeps in-frame clones and lacks some. The sample shows about 53,000 clones, 85% to 90% of them seen only once. The sample was peripheral blood. Receptors were obtained from a man in his forties or fifties with acute or convalescent COVID-19.

The chain combines TRBV28 with TRBJ2-7; 8 bases agree with TRBD1. The V gene end was trimmed by 5 bases and the J gene end by 4 bases; junction bases not matched to a gene: 10. This CDR3 comprises 15 residues. CDR1 MDHEN and CDR2 SYDVKM come from the germline V gene. CDR3 DNA: TGTGCCAGCAGTCTTGCCGCCAGGGGGCTATACGAGCAGTACTTC. Translation gives CASSLAARGLYEQYF.

This chain connects TRBV28 to TRBJ1-2; no reliable D call. The germline V gene encodes CDR1 MDHEN and CDR2 SYDVKM. V lost 7 bases to trimming and J lost 0 bases, with 12 bases between them. This CDR3 has 14 amino acids. The DNA for the CDR3 is TGTGCCAGCACCGGCAACAGCCCTAACTATGGCTACACCTTC. This sequence encodes CASTGNSPNYGYTF.

The V call is TRBV7-9, the J call TRBJ2-1; 7 bases line up with TRBD2. The CDR3 consists of 14 residues. Trimming removed 4 bases from V and 12 bases from J; junction bases left unmatched: 12. Germline CDR1 reads SEHNR; CDR2 reads FQNEAQ (reference sequence). CDR3 residues: CASSSPGRVRGQFF. The CDR3 DNA is TGTGCCAGCAGCTCCCCAGGGAGGGTGCGGGGGCAGTTCTTC.

The rearrangement joins TRBV21-1 to TRBJ1-1; the table's D call of TRBD1 was not tested on the DNA. TRBV21-1 is reported as a pseudogene. This CDR3 has 15 residues. The DNA for the CDR3 is TGTGCCAGCAGCAATAAGGGGGTTTTTATCGCTGAAGCTTTCTTT. This codes for CASSNKGVFIAEAFF.

V is TRBV3-1 (or the pseudogene TRBV3-2) and J is TRBJ1-2; D ambiguous. CDR3 length: 15 residues. The germline V gene encodes CDR1 LGHDT and CDR2 YNNKEL (reference sequence). Trimming removed 3 bases at V and 7 bases at J, with 18 bases between. The CDR3 DNA reads TGTGCCAGCAGCCAGACGACTGAGTTTGTAGGTGGCTACACCTTC. It specifies CASSQTTEFVGGYTF.

The chain carries TRBV27 and TRBJ1-2; 9 nucleotides match TRBD1. There are 16 residues in the CDR3. In germline, CDR1 is MNHEY, CDR2 SMNVEV (reference sequence). After removal of 4 bases from V and 4 bases from J, the junction contained 10 bases not matched to a gene. The CDR3 loop is CASSSGQGIVPYGYTF. The CDR3 DNA follows: TGTGCCAGCAGTTCTGGACAGGGGATAGTTCCCTATGGCTACACCTTC.

This CDR3 is CSASRGQGAETQYF. The CDR3, as DNA: TGCAGTGCTAGTAGGGGACAGGGGGCCGAGACCCAGTACTTC. V usage is TRBV20-1 and J usage is TRBJ2-5, with 12 nucleotides matching TRBD1. The CDR3 totals 14 residues. Trimming cost V 3 bases and J 5 bases; bases outside gene matches: 4. The germline gives CDR1 DFQATT, CDR2 SNEGSKA (reference sequence).

The chain joins TRBV18 to TRBJ1-5, with 10 nucleotides matching TRBD1. Germline V gene sequence: CDR1 KGHSH, CDR2 LQKENI. This CDR3 is 15 amino acids long. J lost 6 bases, V lost 3 bases, and 5 bases had no gene match. CDR3 region: CASSPGTGEGQPQHF. The CDR3 nucleotides are TGTGCCAGCTCACCGGGGACAGGGGAGGGTCAGCCCCAGCATTTT.

The rearrangement links TRBV19 to TRBJ2-4, with unresolved D. Per the germline V gene, CDR1 is LNHDA and CDR2 is SQIVND (reference sequence). The length of the CDR3 is 16 residues. V was pared by 4 bases and J by 3 bases, with 16 bases between. The DNA for the CDR3 is TGTGCCAGTAGTACCTCAGAACTCCGCGGCAAAAACATTCAGTACTTC. This sequence encodes CASSTSELRGKNIQYF. Full variable domain (remainder filled in from reference TRBV19 and TRBJ2-4): DGGITQSPKYLFRKEGQNVTLSCEQNLNHDAMYWYRQDPGQGLRLIYYSQIVNDFQKGDIAEGYSVSREKKESFPLTVTSAQKNPTAFYLCASSTSELRGKNIQYFGAGTRLSVL.

The V and J genes are TRBV11-3 and TRBJ2-5; the D is unclear. The ends were cut back, 1 base at V and 1 base at J, with 4 bases in the middle. The CDR3 consists of 13 residues. CDR1 is SGHNT, CDR2 YENEEA, per germline. The chain's CDR3 is CASSLGVQETQYF. The CDR3 DNA reads as TGTGCCAGCAGCTTAGGAGTCCAAGAGACCCAGTACTTC.

This clone was seen once. This chain joins TRBV19 and TRBJ1-2; the D is unclear. The CDR3 runs to 15 residues. V was trimmed by 5 bases and J by 3 bases, leaving 16 bases between them. The germline CDR1 and CDR2 sequences are LNHDA and SQIVND (reference sequence). The CDR3 DNA reads as TGTGCCAGTAGTGCGGGGTCGACGAATGACTATGGCTACACCTTC. It translates to CASSAGSTNDYGYTF.

The chain employs TRBV30 and TRBJ2-5; a possible D gene is TRBD2 (5 bases). This CDR3 comprises 14 residues. V shed 0 bases and J shed 5 bases, with 13 bases lying between them. CDR1 is GTSNPN and CDR2 is SVGIG in the germline V gene (reference sequence). Here the CDR3 reads CAWSVWRGGETQYF. In DNA, the CDR3 is TGTGCCTGGAGTGTATGGCGTGGCGGGGAGACCCAGTACTTC.

The V gene is TRBV6-5, the J gene TRBJ1-2; D is undetermined. The CDR3 spans 12 residues. V shed 2 bases and J shed 2 bases, with 3 bases lying between them. The germline V gene encodes CDR1 MNHEY and CDR2 SVGAGI. CDR3 in amino acids: CASSYGNYGYTF. For the CDR3, the DNA is TGTGCCAGCAGTTACGGCAACTATGGCTACACCTTC.

The gene calls are TRBV5-6 and TRBJ1-2, with TRBD1 matching over 9 bases. The CDR3 contains 14 residues. Germline assignment: CDR1 SGHDT and CDR2 YYEEEE. V was pared by 2 bases and J by 4 bases, with 3 bases of the junction left unmatched. The CDR3 nucleotides are TGTGCCAGCAGCTTTACAGGGGGCATCTATGGCTACACCTTC. Translating it yields CASSFTGGIYGYTF.

This chain connects TRBV11-2 to TRBJ2-7, with 10 bases identical to TRBD1. V was clipped by 5 bases and J by 3 bases; unmatched bases: 10. The CDR3 extends over 16 amino acids. Germline V gives CDR1 SGHAT, CDR2 FQNNGV. The CDR3 DNA reads TGTGCCAGCAGCCCCGAGCGGACAGGGGGGGGCTACGAGCAGTACTTC. It translates to CASSPERTGGGYEQYF.

A single count supports this clone. The sample has other DNA sequences that encode this CDR3 too. The chain employs TRBV19 and TRBJ1-2, with D maybe TRBD1 (6 bases). The CDR3 has 14 residues. Trimming pared 1 base from V and 2 bases from J, leaving 8 bases between. CDR1 and CDR2 (germline): LNHDA, SQIVND (reference sequence). The CDR3 DNA reads TGTGCCAGTAGTATAGGGACAGAAAACTATGGCTACACCTTC. Translation gives CASSIGTENYGYTF.

The gene calls are TRBV27 and TRBJ1-2, with TRBD1 matching 7 bases. In germline, CDR1 is MNHEY, CDR2 SMNVEV (reference sequence). This CDR3 is 15 amino acids long. With V trimmed by 1 base and J by 4 bases, 6 bases remained unmatched. The CDR3 spells CASSLWGDSTYGYTF. The CDR3 region has the DNA TGTGCCAGCAGTTTATGGGGGGACAGTACCTATGGCTACACCTTC.

This chain joins TRBV11-2 and TRBJ2-1, with 11 nucleotides matching TRBD2. Trimming took 1 base from V and 4 from J; bases not matched to a gene: 6. The CDR3 extends over 17 amino acids. In germline, CDR1 is SGHAT, CDR2 FQNNGV. The CDR3: CASSLAPGTSGYNEQFF. In nucleotides, the CDR3 is TGTGCCAGCAGCTTAGCCCCCGGGACTAGCGGTTACAATGAGCAGTTCTTC.

V usage is TRBV4-2 and J usage is TRBJ1-2; 8 nucleotides match TRBD1. This CDR3 region has 16 residues. Trimming took 3 bases from V and 2 from J; bases not matched to a gene: 8. Germline values: CDR1 LGHNA, CDR2 YNFKEQ. The CDR3 DNA reads as TGTGCCAGCAGCCATCCAGGGGGCGGTGTAAACTATGGCTACACCTTC. Translating it yields CASSHPGGGVNYGYTF.

The chain has TRBV25-1 and TRBJ2-7; weak D call: TRBD1 (5 bases). CDR1 is MGHDK, CDR2 SYGVNS, per germline. The CDR3 has 13 residues. Trimming cost V 4 bases and J 1 base, with 8 bases left between them. CDR3 bases: TGTGCCAGCAGTGCCGCAGGGTCCTACGAGCAGTACTTC. It yields the protein CASSAAGSYEQYF.